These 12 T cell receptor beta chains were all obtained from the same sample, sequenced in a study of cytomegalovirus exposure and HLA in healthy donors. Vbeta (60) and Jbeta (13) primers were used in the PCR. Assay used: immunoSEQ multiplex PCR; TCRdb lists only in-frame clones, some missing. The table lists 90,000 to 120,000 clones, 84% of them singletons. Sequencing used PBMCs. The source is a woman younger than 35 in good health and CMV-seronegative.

In DNA, the CDR3 is TGTGCCAGCAGTGCCGAAGAGGGGGCAGGTTCACCCCTCCACTTT. This translates into CASSAEEGAGSPLHF. This sequence joins TRBV6-4 and TRBJ1-6; 7 nucleotides align to TRBD1. CDR3 size: 15 residues. V was clipped by 4 bases and J by 9 bases; unmatched bases: 9. The germline V gene has CDR1 MRHNA and CDR2 SNTAGT.

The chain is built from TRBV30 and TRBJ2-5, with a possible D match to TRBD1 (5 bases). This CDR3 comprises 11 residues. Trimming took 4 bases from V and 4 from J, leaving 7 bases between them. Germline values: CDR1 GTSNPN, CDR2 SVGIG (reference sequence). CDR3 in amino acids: CAWKGPETQYF. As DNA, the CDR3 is TGTGCCTGGAAGGGGCCAGAGACCCAGTACTTC.

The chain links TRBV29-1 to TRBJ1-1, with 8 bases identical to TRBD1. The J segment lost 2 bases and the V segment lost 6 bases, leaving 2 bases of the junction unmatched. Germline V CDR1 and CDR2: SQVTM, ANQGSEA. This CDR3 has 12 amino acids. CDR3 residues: CSVDRGNTEAFF. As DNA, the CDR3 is TGCAGCGTCGACAGGGGAAACACTGAAGCTTTCTTT.

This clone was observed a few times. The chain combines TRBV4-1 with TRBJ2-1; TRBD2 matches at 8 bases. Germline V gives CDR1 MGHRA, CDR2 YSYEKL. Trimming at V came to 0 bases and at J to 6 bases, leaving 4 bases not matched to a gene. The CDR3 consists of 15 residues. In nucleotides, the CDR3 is TGCGCCAGCAGCCAAGATAGCGGGGTGGGCAATGAGCAGTTCTTC. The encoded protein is CASSQDSGVGNEQFF.

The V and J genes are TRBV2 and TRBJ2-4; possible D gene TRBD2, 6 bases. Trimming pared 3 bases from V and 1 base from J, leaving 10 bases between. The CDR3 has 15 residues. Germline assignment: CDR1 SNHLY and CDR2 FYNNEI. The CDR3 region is CASSDNRGAKNIQYF. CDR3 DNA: TGTGCCAGCAGTGATAATCGGGGGGCCAAAAACATTCAGTACTTC.

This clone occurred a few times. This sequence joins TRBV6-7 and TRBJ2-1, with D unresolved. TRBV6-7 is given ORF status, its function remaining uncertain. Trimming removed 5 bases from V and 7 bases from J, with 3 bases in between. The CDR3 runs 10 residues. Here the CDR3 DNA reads TGTGCCAGCAGTCTAAATGAGCAGTTCTTC. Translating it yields CASSLNEQFF.

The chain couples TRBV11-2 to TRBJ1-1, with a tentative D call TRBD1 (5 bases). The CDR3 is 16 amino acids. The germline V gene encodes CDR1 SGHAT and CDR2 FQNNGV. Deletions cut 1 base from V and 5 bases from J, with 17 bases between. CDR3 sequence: CASSLGLGLGATEAFF. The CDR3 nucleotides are TGTGCCAGCAGCTTAGGATTAGGGCTAGGGGCGACTGAAGCTTTCTTT.

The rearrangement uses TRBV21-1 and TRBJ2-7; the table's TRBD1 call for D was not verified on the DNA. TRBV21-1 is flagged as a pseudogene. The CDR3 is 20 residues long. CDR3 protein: CASTEKVGQRGYGNSYEQYF. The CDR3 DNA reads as TGTGCCAGCACCGAAAAAGTAGGACAACGTGGATATGGAAATTCCTACGAGCAGTACTTC.

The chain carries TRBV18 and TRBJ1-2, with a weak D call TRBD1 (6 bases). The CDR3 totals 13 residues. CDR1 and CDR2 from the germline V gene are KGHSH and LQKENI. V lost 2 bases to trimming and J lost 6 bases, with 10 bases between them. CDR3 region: CASSPGGAHGYTF. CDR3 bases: TGTGCCAGCTCACCAGGGGGGGCGCATGGCTACACCTTC.

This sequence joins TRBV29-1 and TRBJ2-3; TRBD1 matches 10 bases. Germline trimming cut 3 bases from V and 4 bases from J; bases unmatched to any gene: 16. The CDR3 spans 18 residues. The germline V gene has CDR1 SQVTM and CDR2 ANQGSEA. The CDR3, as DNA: TGCAGCGTTGATGGGACAGGGGCGAGACTGGGCGGTTCAGATACGCAGTATTTT. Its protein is CSVDGTGARLGGSDTQYF.

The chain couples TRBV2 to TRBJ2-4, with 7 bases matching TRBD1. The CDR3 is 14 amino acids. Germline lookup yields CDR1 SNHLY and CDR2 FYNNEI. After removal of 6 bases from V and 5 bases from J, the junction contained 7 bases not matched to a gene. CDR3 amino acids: CASRHDRAQNIQYF. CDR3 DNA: TGTGCCAGCAGACACGACAGGGCCCAAAACATTCAGTACTTC.

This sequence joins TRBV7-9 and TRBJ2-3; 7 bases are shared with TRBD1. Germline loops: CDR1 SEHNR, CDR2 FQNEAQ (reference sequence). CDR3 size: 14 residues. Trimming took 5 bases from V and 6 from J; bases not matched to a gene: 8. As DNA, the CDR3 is TGTGCCAGCAGCGCCAAGGGGGCGACGGATACGCAGTATTTT. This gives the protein CASSAKGATDTQYF.